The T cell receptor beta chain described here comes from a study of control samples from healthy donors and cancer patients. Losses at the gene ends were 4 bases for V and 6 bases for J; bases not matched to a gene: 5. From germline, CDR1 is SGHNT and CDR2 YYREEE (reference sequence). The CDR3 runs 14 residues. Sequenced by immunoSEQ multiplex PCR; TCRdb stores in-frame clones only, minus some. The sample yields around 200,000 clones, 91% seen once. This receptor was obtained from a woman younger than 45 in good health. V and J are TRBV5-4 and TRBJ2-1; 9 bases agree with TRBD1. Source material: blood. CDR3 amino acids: CASSQKTGGNEQFF. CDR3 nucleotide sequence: TGTGCCAGCAGCCAGAAGACAGGGGGCAATGAGCAGTTCTTC.